This T cell receptor (beta chain) was found in a study of metastatic and nonmetastatic thyroid tumors. As for the study in general: Peripheral blood and tumor or nodule samples from malignant and benign thyroid patients were compared.

No patient had received any treatment before thyroid surgery. In this sample, this clone turned up a few times. Antigen unknown. In the original analysis: For papillary thyroid cancer, a distant-metastasis classifier was constructed from CDR3 differences observed across clinicopathological groups. From the PCR reads, TCRdb re-called clones with MiXCR. What appears here as the V and J calls and clone size reflects TCRdb's work, not the paper's. The table includes around 6,100 clones, 25% to 30% detected once. Overall study findings and caveats: Compared with benign nodules, malignant thyroid tumors were reported to have significantly higher TCR beta diversity in both blood and tumor.

Sample: adjacent normal tissue. The TCR originated in a female donor with papillary thyroid cancer or a benign thyroid nodule (not recorded which). Some clones in this sample may be carry-over from other donors' samples.

For the CDR3, the DNA is TGCAGCGTTGAAGAGGCGGGGGGCTATGGCTACACCTTC. Translated, it gives CSVEEAGGYGYTF. The chain carries TRBV29-1 and TRBJ1-2, with a possible D match to TRBD1 (5 bases). In germline, CDR1 is SQVTM, CDR2 ANQGSEA. Trimming took 0 bases from V and 4 from J, leaving 9 bases between them. There are 13 residues in the CDR3.